The T cell receptor beta chain described here comes from a study of beta chain features in type 1 diabetes. Study overall: Healthy donors and patients had similar age, gender and cell yields. Findings and limits, study-wide: Equally in patients and controls, PCR might preferentially amplify shorter templates. Healthy donors had naive, central memory and Treg TCRB repertoires that appeared less similar than those seen among patients. When Type 1 diabetes patients were examined, their TCRB CDR3s proved moderately but significantly shorter in all four CD4+ subsets. There were fewer insertions and more deletions at the VDJ junctions of type 1 diabetes patients.

V lost 3 bases and J 7 bases, leaving 7 bases between the germline ends. This CDR3 has 11 residues. From germline, CDR1 is DFQATT and CDR2 SNEGSKA (reference sequence). Reverse transcription of all isolated RNA meant that expressed TCRB transcripts were sequenced. TCRdb keeps only in-frame clones here, not all; method: immunoSEQ multiplex PCR. The table includes 20,000 to 25,000 clones, 55% to 70% detected once. Comments on this clone: Its antigen is undetermined.

Sequenced: Tregs from blood. The TCR sequence derives from a man aged 18 to 29 with type 1 diabetes. J is TRBJ2-1 and V is TRBV20-1; D is ambiguous. The CDR3 here is CSASGGNEQFF. DNA of the CDR3: TGCAGTGCTAGTGGCGGAAATGAGCAGTTCTTC.